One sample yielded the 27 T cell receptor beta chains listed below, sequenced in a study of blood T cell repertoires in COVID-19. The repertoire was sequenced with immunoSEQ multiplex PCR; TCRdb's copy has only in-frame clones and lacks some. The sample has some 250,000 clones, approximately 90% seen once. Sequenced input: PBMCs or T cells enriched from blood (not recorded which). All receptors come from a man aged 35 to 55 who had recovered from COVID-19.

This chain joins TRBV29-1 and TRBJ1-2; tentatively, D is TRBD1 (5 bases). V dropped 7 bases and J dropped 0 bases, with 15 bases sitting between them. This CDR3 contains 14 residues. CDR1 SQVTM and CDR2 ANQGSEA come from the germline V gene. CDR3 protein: CSAGPGETNYGYTF. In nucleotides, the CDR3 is TGCAGCGCGGGCCCGGGGGAAACTAACTATGGCTACACCTTC.

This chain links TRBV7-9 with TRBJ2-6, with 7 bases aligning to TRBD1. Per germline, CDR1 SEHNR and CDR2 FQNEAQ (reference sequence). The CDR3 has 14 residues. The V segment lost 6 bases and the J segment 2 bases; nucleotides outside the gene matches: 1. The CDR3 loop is CASSDRAGANVLTF. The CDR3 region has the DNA TGTGCCAGCAGTGACAGGGCTGGGGCCAACGTCCTGACTTTC.

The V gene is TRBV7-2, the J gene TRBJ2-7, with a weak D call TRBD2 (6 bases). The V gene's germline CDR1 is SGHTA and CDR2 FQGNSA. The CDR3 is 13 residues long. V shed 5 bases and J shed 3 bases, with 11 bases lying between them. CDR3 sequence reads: CASSPRLDYEQYF. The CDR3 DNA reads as TGTGCCAGCAGCCCGAGACTAGACTACGAGCAGTACTTC. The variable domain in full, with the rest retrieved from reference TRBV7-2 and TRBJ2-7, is GAGVSQSPSNKVTEKGKDVELRCDPISGHTALYWYRQSLGQGLEFLIYFQGNSAPDKSGLPSDRFSAERTGGSVSTLTIQRTQQEDSAVYLCASSPRLDYEQYFGPGTRLTVT.

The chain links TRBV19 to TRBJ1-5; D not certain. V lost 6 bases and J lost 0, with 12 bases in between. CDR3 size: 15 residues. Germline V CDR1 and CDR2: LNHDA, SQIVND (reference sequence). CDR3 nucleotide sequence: TGTGCCAGTAGCACCCGCACAAGTAGCAATCAGCCCCAGCATTTT. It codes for CASSTRTSSNQPQHF. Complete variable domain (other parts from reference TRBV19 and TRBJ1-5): DGGITQSPKYLFRKEGQNVTLSCEQNLNHDAMYWYRQDPGQGLRLIYYSQIVNDFQKGDIAEGYSVSREKKESFPLTVTSAQKNPTAFYLCASSTRTSSNQPQHFGDGTRLSIL.

The CDR3 spells CASSLQGNTEAFF. The DNA of the CDR3 is TGTGCCAGCAGCCTACAGGGGAACACTGAAGCTTTCTTT. The gene calls are TRBV14 and TRBJ1-1; maybe TRBD1 (6 bases). Between the trimmed V and J ends, which lost 4 bases and 1 base, there was a span of 7 bases. The CDR3 has 13 amino acids. Looked up from germline, CDR1 is SGHDN and CDR2 is FVKESK.

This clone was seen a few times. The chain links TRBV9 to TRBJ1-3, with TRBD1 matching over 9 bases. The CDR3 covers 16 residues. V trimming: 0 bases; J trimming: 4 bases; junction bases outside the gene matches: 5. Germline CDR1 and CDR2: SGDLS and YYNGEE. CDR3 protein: CASSVDTGTGGNTIYF. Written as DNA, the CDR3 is TGTGCCAGCAGCGTAGACACCGGGACAGGGGGAAACACCATATATTTT. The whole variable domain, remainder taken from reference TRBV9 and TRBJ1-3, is DSGVTQTPKHLITATGQRVTLRCSPRSGDLSVYWYQQSLDQGLQFLIQYYNGEERAKGNILERFSAQQFPDLHSELNLSSLELGDSALYFCASSVDTGTGGNTIYFGEGSWLTVV.

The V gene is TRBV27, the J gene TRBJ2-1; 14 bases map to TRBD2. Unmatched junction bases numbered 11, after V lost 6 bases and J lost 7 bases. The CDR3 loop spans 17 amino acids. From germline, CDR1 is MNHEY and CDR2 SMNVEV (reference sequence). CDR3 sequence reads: CASSSMMTSGRVNEQFF. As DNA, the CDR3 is TGTGCCAGCAGCTCGATGATGACTAGCGGGAGGGTAAATGAGCAGTTCTTC.

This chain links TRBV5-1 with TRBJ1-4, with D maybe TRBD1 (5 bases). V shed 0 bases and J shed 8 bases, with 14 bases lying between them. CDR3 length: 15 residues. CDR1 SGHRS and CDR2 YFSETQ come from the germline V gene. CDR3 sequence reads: CASSLGQIIEEKLFF. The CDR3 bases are TGCGCCAGCAGCTTGGGACAGATAATTGAGGAAAAACTGTTTTTT.

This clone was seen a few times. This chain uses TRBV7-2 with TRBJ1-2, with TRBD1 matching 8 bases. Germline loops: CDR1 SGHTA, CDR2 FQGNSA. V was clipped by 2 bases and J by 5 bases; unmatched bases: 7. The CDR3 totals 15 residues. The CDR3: CASSLLKQGVYGYTF. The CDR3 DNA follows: TGTGCCAGCAGCTTACTCAAACAGGGGGTATATGGCTACACCTTC.

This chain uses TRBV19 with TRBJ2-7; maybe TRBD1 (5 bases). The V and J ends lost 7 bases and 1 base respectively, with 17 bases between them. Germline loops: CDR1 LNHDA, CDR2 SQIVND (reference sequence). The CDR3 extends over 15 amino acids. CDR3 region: CASKPQGFGSYEQYF. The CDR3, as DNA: TGTGCCAGTAAACCGCAGGGCTTCGGATCCTACGAGCAGTACTTC.

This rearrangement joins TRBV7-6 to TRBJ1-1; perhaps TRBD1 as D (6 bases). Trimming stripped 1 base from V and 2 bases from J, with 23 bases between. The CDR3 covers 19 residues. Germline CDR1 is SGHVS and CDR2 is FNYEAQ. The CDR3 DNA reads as TGTGCCAGCAGCTTAGACTTTCCCGGGACATCCAATATCAACACTGAAGCTTTCTTT. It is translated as CASSLDFPGTSNINTEAFF.

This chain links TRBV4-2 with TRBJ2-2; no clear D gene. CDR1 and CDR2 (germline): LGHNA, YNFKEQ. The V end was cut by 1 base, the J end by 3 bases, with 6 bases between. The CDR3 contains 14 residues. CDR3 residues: CASSQGLDTGELFF. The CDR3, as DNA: TGTGCCAGCAGCCAAGGGTTAGACACCGGGGAGCTGTTTTTT.

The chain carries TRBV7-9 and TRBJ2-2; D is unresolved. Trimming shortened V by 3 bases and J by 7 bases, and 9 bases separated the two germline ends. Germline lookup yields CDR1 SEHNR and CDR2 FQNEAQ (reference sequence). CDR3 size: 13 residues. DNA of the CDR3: TGTGCCAGCAGCTTCGAGAATATCGGGGAGCTGTTTTTT. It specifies CASSFENIGELFF.

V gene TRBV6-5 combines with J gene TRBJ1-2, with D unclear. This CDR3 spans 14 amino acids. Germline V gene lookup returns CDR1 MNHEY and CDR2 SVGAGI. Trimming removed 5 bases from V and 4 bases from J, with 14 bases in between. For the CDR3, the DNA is TGTGCCAGCAGTCAAACTCTTCGTATCTATGGCTACACCTTC. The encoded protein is CASSQTLRIYGYTF.

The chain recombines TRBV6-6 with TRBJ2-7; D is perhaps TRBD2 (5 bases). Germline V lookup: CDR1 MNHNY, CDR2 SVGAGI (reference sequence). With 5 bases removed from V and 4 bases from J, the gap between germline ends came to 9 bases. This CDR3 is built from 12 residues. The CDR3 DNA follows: TGTGCCAGCAGTCTAGCTTCATACGAGCAGTACTTC. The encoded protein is CASSLASYEQYF.

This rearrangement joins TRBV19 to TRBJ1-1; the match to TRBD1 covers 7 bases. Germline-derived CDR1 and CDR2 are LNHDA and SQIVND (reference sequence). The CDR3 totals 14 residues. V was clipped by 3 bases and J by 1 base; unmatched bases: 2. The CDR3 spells CASSMTGTNTEAFF. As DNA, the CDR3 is TGTGCCAGTAGTATGACAGGGACGAACACTGAAGCTTTCTTT.

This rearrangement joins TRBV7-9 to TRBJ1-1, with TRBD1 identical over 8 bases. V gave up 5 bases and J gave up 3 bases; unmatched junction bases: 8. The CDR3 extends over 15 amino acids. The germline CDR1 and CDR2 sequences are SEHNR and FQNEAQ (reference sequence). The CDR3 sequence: CASSQPLRGHTEAFF. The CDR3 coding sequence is TGTGCCAGCAGCCAACCACTCAGGGGGCACACTGAAGCTTTCTTT.

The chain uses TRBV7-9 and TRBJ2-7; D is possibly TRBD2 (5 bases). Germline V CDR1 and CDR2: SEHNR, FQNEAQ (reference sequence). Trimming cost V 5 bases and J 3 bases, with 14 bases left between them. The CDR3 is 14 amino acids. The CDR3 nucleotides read TGTGCCAGCAGCCCAACGAGCGGTTACTACGAGCAGTACTTC. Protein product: CASSPTSGYYEQYF.

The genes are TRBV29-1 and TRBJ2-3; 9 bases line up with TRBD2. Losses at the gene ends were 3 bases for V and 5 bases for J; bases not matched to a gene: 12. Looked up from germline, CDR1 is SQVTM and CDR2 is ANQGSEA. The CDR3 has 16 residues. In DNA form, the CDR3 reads TGCAGCGTTGAGGGGGAAGCGGGAGGACCTGAAGATACGCAGTATTTT. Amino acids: CSVEGEAGGPEDTQYF.

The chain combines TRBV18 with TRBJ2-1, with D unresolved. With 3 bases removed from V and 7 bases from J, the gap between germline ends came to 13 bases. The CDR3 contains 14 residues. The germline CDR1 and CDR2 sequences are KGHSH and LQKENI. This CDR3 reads CASSPNGVENEQFF. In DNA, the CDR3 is TGTGCCAGCTCACCCAATGGAGTCGAAAATGAGCAGTTCTTC.

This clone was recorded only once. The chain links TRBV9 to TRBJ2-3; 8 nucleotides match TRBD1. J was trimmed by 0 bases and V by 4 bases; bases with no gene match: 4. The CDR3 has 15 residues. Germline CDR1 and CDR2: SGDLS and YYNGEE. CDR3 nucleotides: TGTGCCAGCAGCATTGACAGGGGCAGCACAGATACGCAGTATTTT. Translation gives CASSIDRGSTDTQYF.

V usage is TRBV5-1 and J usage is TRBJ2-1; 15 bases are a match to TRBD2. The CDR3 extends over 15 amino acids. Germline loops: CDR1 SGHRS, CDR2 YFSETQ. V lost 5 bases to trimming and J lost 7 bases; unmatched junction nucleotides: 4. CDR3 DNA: TGCGCCAGCAGTAGGACTAGCGGGAGGGTGAATGAGCAGTTCTTC. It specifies CASSRTSGRVNEQFF.

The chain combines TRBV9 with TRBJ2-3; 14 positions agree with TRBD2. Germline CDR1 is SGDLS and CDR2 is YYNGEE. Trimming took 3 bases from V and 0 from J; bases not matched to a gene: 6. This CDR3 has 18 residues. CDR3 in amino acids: CASSGGLAGGTSTDTQYF. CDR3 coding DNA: TGTGCCAGCAGCGGTGGACTAGCGGGGGGAACTAGCACAGATACGCAGTATTTT.

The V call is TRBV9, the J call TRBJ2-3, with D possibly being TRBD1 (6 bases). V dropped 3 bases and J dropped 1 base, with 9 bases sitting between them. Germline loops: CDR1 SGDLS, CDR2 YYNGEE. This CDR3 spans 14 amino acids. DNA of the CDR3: TGTGCCAGCAGCGAAGGGGGTGGCACAGATACGCAGTATTTT. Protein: CASSEGGGTDTQYF.

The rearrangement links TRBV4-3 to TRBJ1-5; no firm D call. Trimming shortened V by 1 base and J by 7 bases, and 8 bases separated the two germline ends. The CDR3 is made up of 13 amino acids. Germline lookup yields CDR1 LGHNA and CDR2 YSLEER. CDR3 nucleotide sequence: TGCGCCAGCAGCCAAGTTCTCCGGCAGCCCCAGCATTTT. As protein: CASSQVLRQPQHF.

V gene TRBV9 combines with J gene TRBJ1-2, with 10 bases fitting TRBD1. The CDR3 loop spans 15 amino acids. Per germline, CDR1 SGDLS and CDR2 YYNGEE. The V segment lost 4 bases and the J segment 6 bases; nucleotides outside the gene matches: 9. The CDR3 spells CASSRFTGTGDGYTF. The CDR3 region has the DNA TGTGCCAGCAGCCGTTTTACCGGGACAGGGGATGGCTACACCTTC. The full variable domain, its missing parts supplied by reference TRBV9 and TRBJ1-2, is DSGVTQTPKHLITATGQRVTLRCSPRSGDLSVYWYQQSLDQGLQFLIQYYNGEERAKGNILERFSAQQFPDLHSELNLSSLELGDSALYFCASSRFTGTGDGYTFGSGTRLTVV.

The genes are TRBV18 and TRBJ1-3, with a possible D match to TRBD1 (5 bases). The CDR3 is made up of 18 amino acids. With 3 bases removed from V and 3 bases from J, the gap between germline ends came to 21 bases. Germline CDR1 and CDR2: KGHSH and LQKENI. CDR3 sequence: CASSPRASLGLIGNTIYF. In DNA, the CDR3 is TGTGCCAGCTCACCCCGCGCGAGCCTGGGACTCATTGGAAACACCATATATTTT.